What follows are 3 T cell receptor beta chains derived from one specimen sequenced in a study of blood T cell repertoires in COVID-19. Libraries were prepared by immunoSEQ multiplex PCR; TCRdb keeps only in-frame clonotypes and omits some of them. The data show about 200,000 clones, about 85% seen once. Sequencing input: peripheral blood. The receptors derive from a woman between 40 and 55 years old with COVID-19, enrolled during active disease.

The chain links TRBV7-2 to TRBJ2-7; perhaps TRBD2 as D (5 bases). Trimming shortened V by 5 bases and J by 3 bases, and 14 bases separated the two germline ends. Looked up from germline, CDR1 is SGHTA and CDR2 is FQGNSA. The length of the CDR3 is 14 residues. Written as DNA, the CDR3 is TGTGCCAGCAGCCTACAGACTACTATCTACGAGCAGTACTTC. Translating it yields CASSLQTTIYEQYF.

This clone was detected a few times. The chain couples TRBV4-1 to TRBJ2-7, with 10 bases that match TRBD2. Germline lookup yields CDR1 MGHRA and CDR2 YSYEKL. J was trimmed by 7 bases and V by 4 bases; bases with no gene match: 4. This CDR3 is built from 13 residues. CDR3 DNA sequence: TGCGCCAGCAGCCCTCAGACTAGCGGGGAGCAGTACTTC. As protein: CASSPQTSGEQYF.

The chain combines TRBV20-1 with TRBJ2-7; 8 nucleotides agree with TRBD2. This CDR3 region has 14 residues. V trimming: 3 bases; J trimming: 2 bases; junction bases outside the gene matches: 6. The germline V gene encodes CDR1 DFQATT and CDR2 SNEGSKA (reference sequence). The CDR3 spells CSASKLAVTYEQYF. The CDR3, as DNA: TGCAGTGCTAGTAAACTAGCGGTAACCTACGAGCAGTACTTC.